The entry below describes one T cell receptor (beta chain). V was clipped by 4 bases and J by 2 bases; unmatched bases: 4. The CDR3 is 15 residues long. CDR1 and CDR2 (germline): MGHRA, YSYEKL. The source of the sample is a study of blood T cell repertoires in COVID-19. Overall study context: Material from acute and convalescent COVID-19 was sourced from the United States, Italy and Spain.

In the original workflow: Amplification with reference gene primers provided the estimates of nucleated cell counts. Produced via immunoSEQ multiplex PCR; TCRdb's table is partial and in-frame only. That table gives V, J and clone size, and the DNA gave D and trimming. The data contain more than 150,000 clones, roughly 89% of them singletons. The chain recombines TRBV4-1 with TRBJ2-3, with 9 bases aligning to TRBD1. The sample consisted of peripheral blood. This receptor was identified in a man aged 50 or older with acute or convalescent COVID-19. The CDR3 is CASSPGQGDTDTQYF. CDR3 sequence (DNA): TGCGCCAGCAGCCCGGGACAGGGAGACACAGATACGCAGTATTTT.